This TCR beta chain was recovered during a study of OX40 agonist ivuxolimab in advanced cancers. Study information: Subjects had a mean age of roughly 60 years, with a range of roughly 23 to 79; less than 90% were male.

Generated by immunoSEQ multiplex PCR, the TCRdb table keeps only in-frame clones and is missing some. Among 34,000 or so clones listed, around 81% were seen once. This CDR3 contains 14 residues. CDR1 is LNHDA and CDR2 is SQIVND in the germline V gene (reference sequence). The germline V and J ends were trimmed by 7 bases and 7 bases, with 14 bases remaining between them. The chain links TRBV19 to TRBJ1-6, with D unresolved. This material consisted of CD4+ or CD8+ T cells sorted from blood, taken in a trial of the OX40 agonist ivuxolimab. The source of this sequence is an adult with an advanced solid tumor such as melanoma, head and neck, liver or kidney cancer. CDR3 bases: TGTGCCAGTACCCCGGGAAGAGAGAATTCACCCCTCCACTTT. This gives the protein CASTPGRENSPLHF.